The TCR beta chain described here comes from a study of T cell clonotyping in hematopoietic cell transplantation. Regarding the study as a whole: Higher Inverse Simpson Index values in graft donor and pretransplant recipient predicted broader posttransplant TCR diversity. After transplant, recipient diversity fell while pathologically expanded clonotypes grew through day 180.

About this clone itself: The target antigen is unknown.

Clones were read by immunoSEQ multiplex PCR, and TCRdb kept only the in-frame ones, dropping some. Of roughly 40,000 clones listed, 95% are singletons. Specimen: peripheral blood mononuclear cells. The clonotype originates from a young man in good health. Some clones in this sample may be carry-over from other donors' samples.

CDR3 in amino acids: CASSLASGGAGELFF. The CDR3 DNA reads TGTGCCAGCAGCTTGGCTAGCGGGGGAGCCGGGGAGCTGTTTTTT. The rearrangement uses TRBV7-3 and TRBJ2-2, with 10 bases aligning to TRBD2. Per the germline V gene, CDR1 is SGHTA and CDR2 is FQGTGA. CDR3 size: 15 residues. With V trimmed by 3 bases and J by 6 bases, 4 bases remained unmatched. The whole variable domain, filled in from reference TRBV7-3 and TRBJ2-2, reads GAGVSQTPSNKVTEKGKYVELRCDPISGHTALYWYRQSLGQGPEFLIYFQGTGAADDSGLPNDRFFAVRPEGSVSTLKIQRTERGDSAVYLCASSLASGGAGELFFGEGSRLTVL.